This entry features one T cell receptor (beta chain) sequence. These data belong to a study of blood T cell repertoires in COVID-19. Some clones are missing from TCRdb's copy, which holds only in-frame ones; the method was immunoSEQ multiplex PCR. The repertoire has 240,000 or so clones, about 70% of them found once; the top ten carry 2.5% to 4%. The CDR3 loop spans 13 amino acids. Germline loops: CDR1 SGHDT, CDR2 YYEEEE. Trimming removed 6 bases at V and 3 bases at J, with 13 bases between. The chain links TRBV5-6 to TRBJ2-7, with D tentatively TRBD1 (6 bases). Sequencing used peripheral blood. This sequence was found in a woman of 80 years or more with acute or convalescent COVID-19. This CDR3 is CASKVTGSYEQYF. In DNA, the CDR3 is TGTGCCAGCAAGGTAACAGGGAGCTACGAGCAGTACTTC.